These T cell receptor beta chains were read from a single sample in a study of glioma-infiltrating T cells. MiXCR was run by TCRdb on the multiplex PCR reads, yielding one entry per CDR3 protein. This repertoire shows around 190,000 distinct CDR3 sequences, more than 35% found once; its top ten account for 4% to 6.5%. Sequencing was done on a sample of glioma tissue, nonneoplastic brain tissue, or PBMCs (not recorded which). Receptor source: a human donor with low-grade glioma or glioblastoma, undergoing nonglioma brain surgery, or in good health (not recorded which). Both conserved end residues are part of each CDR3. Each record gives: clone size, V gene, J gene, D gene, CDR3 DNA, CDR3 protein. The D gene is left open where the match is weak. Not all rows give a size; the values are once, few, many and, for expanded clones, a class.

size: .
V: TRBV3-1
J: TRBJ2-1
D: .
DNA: TGTGCCAGCAGCCAAGGTACCGGGTTGGGTGGTGAGCAGTTCTTC
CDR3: CASSQGTGLGGEQFF

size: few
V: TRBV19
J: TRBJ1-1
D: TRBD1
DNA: TGTGCCAGTAACGCACAGGGGGTAGTAGGCACTGAAGCTTTCTTT
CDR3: CASNAQGVVGTEAFF

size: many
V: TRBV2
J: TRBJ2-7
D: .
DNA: TGTGCCAGCAGGCTAGGGACCGAGGAGCAGTACTTC
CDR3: CASRLGTEEQYF

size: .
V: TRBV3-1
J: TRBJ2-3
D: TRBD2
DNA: TGTGCCAGCAGCCAAGTTTTCGGAGCGGGAGAGGATACGGAGTATTTT
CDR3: CASSQVFGAGEDTEYF

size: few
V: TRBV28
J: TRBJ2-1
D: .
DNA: TGTGCCAGCACCTCCCCAGGGCTGTGGAATGAGCAGTCCTTC
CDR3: CASTSPGLWNEQSF

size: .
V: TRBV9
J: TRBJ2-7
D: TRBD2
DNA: TGTGCCAGCAGCATTAGCGGGAGGTCCTACGAGCAGTACTTC
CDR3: CASSISGRSYEQYF

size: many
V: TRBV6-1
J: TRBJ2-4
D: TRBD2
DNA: TGTGCCAGCAGTCCGGGAAGCGGGAGAAAAAACATTCAGTACTTC
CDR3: CASSPGSGRKNIQYF

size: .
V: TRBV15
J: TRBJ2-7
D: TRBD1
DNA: TGTGCCGCCAGCAGCTTTGCGGGACAGGGCTACGAGCAGTACTTC
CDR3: CAASSFAGQGYEQYF

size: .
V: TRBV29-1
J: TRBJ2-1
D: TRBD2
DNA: TGCAGCGTTAGGTCTAGCGGGGGAGACAATGAGCAGTTCTTC
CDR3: CSVRSSGGDNEQFF

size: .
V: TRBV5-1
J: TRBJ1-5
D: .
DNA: TGCGCCAGCAGATTGGGGGGCAATCAGCCCCAGCATTTT
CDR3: CASRLGGNQPQHF

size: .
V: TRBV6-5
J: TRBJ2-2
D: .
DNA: TGTGCCAGCAGTGAAGAGGGGGTCACGGGGGAGCTGTTTTTT
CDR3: CASSEEGVTGELFF

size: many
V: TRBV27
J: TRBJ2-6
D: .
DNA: TGTGCCAGCGGGAGTCTAAGCTCTGGGGCCAACGTCCTGACTTTC
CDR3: CASGSLSSGANVLTF

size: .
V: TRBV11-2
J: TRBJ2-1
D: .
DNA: TGTGCCAGCAGCTTTAACCCAGGGAGTTCGGGCTCCTACAATGAGCAGTTCTTC
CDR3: CASSFNPGSSGSYNEQFF

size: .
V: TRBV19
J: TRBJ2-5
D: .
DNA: TGTGCCAGTATCTCCCTAGCGAACCAAGAGACCCAGTACTTC
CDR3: CASISLANQETQYF

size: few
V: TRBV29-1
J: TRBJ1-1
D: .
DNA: TGCAGCGTTACGCCGCAGCTTAGTAGCACTGAAGCTTTCTTT
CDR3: CSVTPQLSSTEAFF

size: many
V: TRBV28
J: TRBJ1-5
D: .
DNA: TGTGCCAGCAGTTTGCGCTCTATCTGGCCCCAGCATTTT
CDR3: CASSLRSIWPQHF

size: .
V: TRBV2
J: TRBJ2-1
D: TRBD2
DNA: TGTGCCAGAAGCTTAGCGGGACTAGCGAGAGGGAATGAGCAGTTCTTC
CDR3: CARSLAGLARGNEQFF

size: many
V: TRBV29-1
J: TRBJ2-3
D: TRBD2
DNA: TGCAGCGTTGAATTGGGGAGGGAAGGAGATACGCAGTATTTT
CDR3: CSVELGREGDTQYF

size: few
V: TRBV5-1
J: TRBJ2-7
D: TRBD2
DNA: TGCGCCAGCAGCTTACGGGAGGACGACGAGCAGTACTTC
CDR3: CASSLREDDEQYF

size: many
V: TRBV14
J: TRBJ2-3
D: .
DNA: TGTGCCAGCAGCCAAAGGGGCGGGCTCACAGATACGCAGTATTTT
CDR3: CASSQRGGLTDTQYF

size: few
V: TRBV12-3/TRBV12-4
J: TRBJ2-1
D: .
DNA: TGTGCCAGCAGAACTCACAATGAGCAGTTCTTC
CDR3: CASRTHNEQFF

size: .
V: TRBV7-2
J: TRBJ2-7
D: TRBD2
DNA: TGTGCCAGCAGCTTTTCCGGACTAGCGAGCGAGCAGTACTTC
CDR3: CASSFSGLASEQYF

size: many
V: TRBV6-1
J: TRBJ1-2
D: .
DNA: TGTGCCAGCAGTCAGAACCTCTATGGCTACACCTTC
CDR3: CASSQNLYGYTF

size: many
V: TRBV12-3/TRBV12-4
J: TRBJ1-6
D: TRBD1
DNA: TGTGCCAGCAGGGGACAGACGGTATCACCCCTCCACTTT
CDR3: CASRGQTVSPLHF

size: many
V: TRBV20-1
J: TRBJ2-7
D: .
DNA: TGCAGTGCAGGGGTGGGGGCAACCTACGAGCAGTACTTC
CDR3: CSAGVGATYEQYF

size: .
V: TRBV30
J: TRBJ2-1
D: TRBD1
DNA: TGTGCCTGGGGGGAATCGGGACAGGGGGTAAACTCCTACAATGAGCAGTTCTTC
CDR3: CAWGESGQGVNSYNEQFF

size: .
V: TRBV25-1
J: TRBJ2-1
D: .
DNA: TGTGCCAGCAGTGAACCGAGGGCGGTGGACAATGAGCAGTTCTTC
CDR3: CASSEPRAVDNEQFF

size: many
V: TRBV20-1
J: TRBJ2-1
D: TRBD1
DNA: TGCAGTGCTCCGGACAGGGTTAGCCTGTTCTTC
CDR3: CSAPDRVSLFF

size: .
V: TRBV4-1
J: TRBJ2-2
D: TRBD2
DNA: TGCGCCAGCAGCCAAGTCGGTGCGGGAGGGCCGAACACCGGGGAGCTGTTTTTT
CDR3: CASSQVGAGGPNTGELFF

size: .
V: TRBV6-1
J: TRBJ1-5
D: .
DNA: TGTGCCAGCAGTGATTCTAGCAATAAGCCCCAGCATTTT
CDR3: CASSDSSNKPQHF

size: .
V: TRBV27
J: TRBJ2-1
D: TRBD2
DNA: TGTGCCAGCAGTTTAGGTCGACTAGCGGGAGGCGGTGAGCAGTTCTTC
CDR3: CASSLGRLAGGGEQFF

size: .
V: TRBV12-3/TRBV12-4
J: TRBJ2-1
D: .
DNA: TGTGCCAGCAGCTCATCGGTGGGACCCAAGACAAATGAACAGTTCTTC
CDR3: CASSSSVGPKTNEQFF

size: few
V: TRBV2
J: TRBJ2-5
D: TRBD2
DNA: TGTGCCAGCAACACGAGGGAGGGAGGCCAGTACTTC
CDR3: CASNTREGGQYF

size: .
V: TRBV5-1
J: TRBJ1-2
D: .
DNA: TGCGCCAGCAGCTTGACGGCCGGTTCGGAAGGCTACACCTTC
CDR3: CASSLTAGSEGYTF

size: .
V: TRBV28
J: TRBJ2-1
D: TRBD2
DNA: TGTGCCAGCAGTTCCCGACTAGCCCCCGGGGGGGGCAATGAGCAGTTCTTC
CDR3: CASSSRLAPGGGNEQFF

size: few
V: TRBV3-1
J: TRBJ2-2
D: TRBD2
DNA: TGTGCCAGCTCGGGAGGGACGAACACCGGGGAGCTGTTTTTT
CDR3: CASSGGTNTGELFF

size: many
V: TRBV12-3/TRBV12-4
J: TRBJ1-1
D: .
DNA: TGTGCCAGCAGTTTGGGGGGTGAAGCTTTCTTT
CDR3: CASSLGGEAFF

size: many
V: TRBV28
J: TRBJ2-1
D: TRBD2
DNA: TGTGCCAGCAGTTTAGCGGGAGGGGACTACAATGAGCAGTTCTTC
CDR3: CASSLAGGDYNEQFF

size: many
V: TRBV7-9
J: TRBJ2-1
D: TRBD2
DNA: TGTGCCAGCAGTTCCAGCGGGGGGAATGAGCAGTTCTTC
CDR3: CASSSSGGNEQFF

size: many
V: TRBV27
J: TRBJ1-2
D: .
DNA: TGTGCCAGCAGTTATCGTGACGGCAATGGCTACACCTTC
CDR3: CASSYRDGNGYTF

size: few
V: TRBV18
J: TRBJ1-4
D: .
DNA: TGTGCCAGCTCACTCCGGGGAGAAGGGGCCGGTGAAAAACTGTTTTTT
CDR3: CASSLRGEGAGEKLFF

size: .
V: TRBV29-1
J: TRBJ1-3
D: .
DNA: TGCAGCGTTTCACAGGGAGACGCCATATATTTT
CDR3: CSVSQGDAIYF

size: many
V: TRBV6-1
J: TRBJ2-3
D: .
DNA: TGTGCCAGCAGCCAGGGAGCAGATACGCAGTATTTT
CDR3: CASSQGADTQYF

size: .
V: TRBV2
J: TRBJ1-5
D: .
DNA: TGTGCCAGCAGTGTAGGGATTGGAAATCAGCCCCAGCATTTT
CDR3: CASSVGIGNQPQHF

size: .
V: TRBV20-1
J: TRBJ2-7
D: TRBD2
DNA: TGCAGCTCCCCGTCCCCTAGCGGGAGTGACGAGCAGTACTTC
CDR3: CSSPSPSGSDEQYF

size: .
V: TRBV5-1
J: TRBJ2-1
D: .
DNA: TGCGCCAGCAGCTTGGAAAGACTCAACAATGAGCAGTTCTTC
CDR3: CASSLERLNNEQFF

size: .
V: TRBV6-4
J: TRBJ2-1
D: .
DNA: TGTGCCAGCAGTGCCCGGGGAGCGCGAGGGTACAATGAGCAGTTCTTC
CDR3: CASSARGARGYNEQFF

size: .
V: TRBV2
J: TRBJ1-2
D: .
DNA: TGTGCCAGCGGGGACGGTTTTGGCTACACCTTC
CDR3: CASGDGFGYTF

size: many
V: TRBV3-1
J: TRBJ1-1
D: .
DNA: TGTGCCAGCAGCCAAGAAGAGGGCTGGCGGGCTTTCTTT
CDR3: CASSQEEGWRAFF

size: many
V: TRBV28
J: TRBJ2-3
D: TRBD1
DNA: TGTGCCAGCAGTACACGGACAGGGGGCACAGATACGCAGTATTTT
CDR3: CASSTRTGGTDTQYF

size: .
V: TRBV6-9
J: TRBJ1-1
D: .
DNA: TGTGCCAGCAGTTACTTATTATGCACCGGGGAGCTGTTCTTT
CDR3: CASSYLLCTGELFF

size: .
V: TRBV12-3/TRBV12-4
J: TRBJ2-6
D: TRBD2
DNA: TGTGCCAGCAGTTTCGGGGGGTTAGGGGCCAACGTCCTGACTTTC
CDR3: CASSFGGLGANVLTF

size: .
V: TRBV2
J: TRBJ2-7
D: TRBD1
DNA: TGTGCCAGCAATCAGGGACAGGGCTACGAGCAGTACTTC
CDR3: CASNQGQGYEQYF

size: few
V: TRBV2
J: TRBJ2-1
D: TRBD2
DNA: TGTGCCAGCAGCCCTGATACTAGCGGGAGTTATGTCAATGAGCAGTTCTTC
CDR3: CASSPDTSGSYVNEQFF

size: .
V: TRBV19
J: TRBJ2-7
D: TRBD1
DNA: TGTGCCAGTAGCCGGGACAGGGGGTCCTACGAGCAGTACTTC
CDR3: CASSRDRGSYEQYF

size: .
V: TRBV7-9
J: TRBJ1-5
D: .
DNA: TGTGCCAGCAGCTCCAGGTGTCAGCCCCAGCATTTT
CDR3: CASSSRCQPQHF

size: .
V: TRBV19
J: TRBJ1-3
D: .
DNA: TGTGCCAGTATAGAGACACCCCTTGGAAACACCATATATTTT
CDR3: CASIETPLGNTIYF